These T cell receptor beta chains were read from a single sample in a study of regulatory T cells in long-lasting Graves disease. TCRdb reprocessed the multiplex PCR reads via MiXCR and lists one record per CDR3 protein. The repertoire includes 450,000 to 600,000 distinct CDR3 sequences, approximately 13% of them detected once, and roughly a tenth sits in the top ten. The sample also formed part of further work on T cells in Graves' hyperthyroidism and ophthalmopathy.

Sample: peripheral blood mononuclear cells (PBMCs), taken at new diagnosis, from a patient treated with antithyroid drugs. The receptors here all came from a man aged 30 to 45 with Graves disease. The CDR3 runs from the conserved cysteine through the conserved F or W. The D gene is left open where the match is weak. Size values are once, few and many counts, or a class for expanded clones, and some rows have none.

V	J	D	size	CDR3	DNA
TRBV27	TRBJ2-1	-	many	CASSFLGYNEQFF	TGTGCCAGCAGTTTTCTTGGATACAATGAGCAGTTCTTC
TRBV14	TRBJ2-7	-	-	CASSQDRLQQYF	TGTGCCAGCAGCCAAGACCGACTACAACAGTACTTC
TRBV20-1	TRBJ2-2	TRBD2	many	CSATGRSDGELFF	TGCAGTGCTACCGGGAGGTCCGACGGGGAGCTGTTTTTT
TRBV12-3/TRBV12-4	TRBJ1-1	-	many	CASSEPIGKAFF	TGTGCCAGCAGTGAACCCATAGGAAAAGCTTTCTTT
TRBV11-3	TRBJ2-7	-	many	CASSSSTGRNEQYF	TGTGCCAGCAGCTCGTCGACAGGGAGGAACGAGCAGTACTTC
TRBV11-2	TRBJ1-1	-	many	CASSLPGGGTEAFF	TGTGCCAGCAGCTTACCGGGGGGTGGCACTGAAGCTTTCTTT
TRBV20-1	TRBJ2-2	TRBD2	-	CSAPGREPGELFF	TGCAGTGCCCCGGGGCGGGAGCCCGGGGAGCTGTTTTTT
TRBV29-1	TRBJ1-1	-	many	CSGGLTEAFF	TGCAGCGGGGGTCTCACTGAAGCTTTCTTT
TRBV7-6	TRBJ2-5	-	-	CASTATGQETQYF	TGTGCCAGCACGGCGACGGGTCAAGAGACCCAGTACTTC
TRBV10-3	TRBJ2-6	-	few	CAIRQSSGANVLTF	TGTGCCATACGCCAGAGCTCTGGGGCCAACGTCCTGACTTTC